This T cell receptor (beta chain) was identified in a study of T cell changes during pregnancy in multiple sclerosis. Germline trimming cut 5 bases from V and 5 bases from J; bases unmatched to any gene: 6. CDR1 and CDR2 (germline): SGHAT, FQNNGV. This CDR3 is built from 14 residues. The method was immunoSEQ multiplex PCR; TCRdb's version includes in-frame clones alone and lacks a portion of them. The profile covers around 25,000 clones, with 90% appearing a single time and roughly a tenth taken by the ten largest. This specimen was CD8+ T cells from peripheral blood mononuclear cells, taken in the third trimester of pregnancy. The clonotype comes from a female donor in good health, enrolled as a control in a pregnancy study. The rearrangement uses TRBV11-2 and TRBJ1-1; 9 positions agree with TRBD1. The CDR3 here is CASSGQQGATEAFF. The DNA for the CDR3 is TGTGCCAGCAGCGGACAACAGGGGGCGACTGAAGCTTTCTTT.